Following are 18 T cell receptor beta chains from one sample sequenced in a study of PD-1 blockade in classical Hodgkin lymphoma. After autologous stem cell transplantation all patients relapsed, and prior brentuximab vedotin exposure differed between cohorts. Method: immunoSEQ multiplex PCR; TCRdb's copy keeps in-frame clones and lacks some. The sample lists about 36,000 clones, roughly three quarters occurring once. The sequences come from peripheral blood mononuclear cells (PBMCs), collected before the second cycle of nivolumab. The receptors were gathered from a human donor with classical Hodgkin lymphoma.

This clone was seen a few times. The rearrangement links TRBV27 to TRBJ2-1; no clear D. CDR1 and CDR2 (germline): MNHEY, SMNVEV (reference sequence). The CDR3 has 17 amino acids. V dropped 4 bases and J dropped 3 bases, with 19 bases sitting between them. This CDR3 is CASSSPSKGGHYNEQFF. Written as DNA, the CDR3 is TGTGCCAGCAGTTCACCCTCTAAGGGTGGGCACTACAATGAGCAGTTCTTC.

This sequence joins TRBV7-9 and TRBJ1-3; TRBD1 is a possible D gene (5 bases). Deletions cut 6 bases from V and 0 bases from J, with 12 bases between. Germline CDR1 reads SEHNR; CDR2 reads FQNEAQ (reference sequence). This CDR3 spans 15 amino acids. CDR3 sequence reads: CASRRTSNSGNTIYF. CDR3 in DNA: TGTGCCAGCAGACGGACAAGCAACTCTGGAAACACCATATATTTT.

The chain joins TRBV30 to TRBJ2-3; TRBD1 might be the D (6 bases). V shed 4 bases and J shed 3 bases, with 14 bases lying between them. The CDR3 is made up of 14 amino acids. Germline lookup yields CDR1 GTSNPN and CDR2 SVGIG (reference sequence). CDR3 sequence (DNA): TGTGCCTGGAATGCACAGGGTTTAACAGATACGCAGTATTTT. It specifies CAWNAQGLTDTQYF. Full variable domain (outside the CDR3, taken from reference TRBV30 and TRBJ2-3): SQTIHQWPATLVQPVGSPLSLECTVEGTSNPNLYWYRQAAGRGLQLLFYSVGIGQISSEVPQNLSASRPQDRQFILSSKKLLLSDSGFYLCAWNAQGLTDTQYFGPGTRLTVL.

The J gene is TRBJ2-5, the V gene TRBV28; TRBD2 is a possible D gene (6 bases). Germline CDR1 MDHEN, CDR2 SYDVKM. The V end lost 10 bases, the J end lost 9 bases, and 21 bases lay between the germline ends. CDR3 length equals 13 residues. For the CDR3, the DNA is TGTGCCACCGGAGGGACTTATTCCTGGGCCCAGTACTTC. Its protein product is CATGGTYSWAQYF.

The chain combines TRBV2 with TRBJ2-7; 7 bases align to TRBD2. The CDR3 length is 14 residues. Germline assignment: CDR1 SNHLY and CDR2 FYNNEI. With 3 bases clipped from V and 5 bases from J, the junction kept 7 bases outside the gene matches. CDR3 sequence: CASSETGTINEQYF. CDR3 bases: TGTGCCAGCAGTGAGACCGGGACTATAAACGAGCAGTACTTC.

CDR3 sequence: CASSPEATGGWRAFF. The CDR3 DNA follows: TGCGCCAGCAGCCCAGAGGCCACTGGGGGATGGCGTGCTTTCTTT. This chain uses TRBV4-3 with TRBJ1-1, with D maybe TRBD1 (5 bases). This CDR3 is 15 amino acids long. Germline loops: CDR1 LGHNA, CDR2 YSLEER. Trimming stripped 4 bases from V and 11 bases from J, with 23 bases between.

The chain employs TRBV7-9 and TRBJ2-1; D is tentatively TRBD1 or TRBD2 (6 bases each). Trimming pared 0 bases from V and 8 bases from J, leaving 11 bases between. Germline V lookup: CDR1 SEHNR, CDR2 FQNEAQ (reference sequence). CDR3 length: 14 residues. CDR3 sequence: CASSLAPGAYEQFF. The CDR3 DNA reads as TGTGCCAGCAGCTTAGCGCCGGGGGCATATGAGCAGTTCTTC. Complete variable domain (other parts from reference TRBV7-9 and TRBJ2-1): DTGVSQNPRHKITKRGQNVTFRCDPISEHNRLYWYRQTLGQGPEFLTYFQNEAQLEKSRLLSDRFSAERPKGSFSTLEIQRTEQGDSAMYLCASSLAPGAYEQFFGPGTRLTVL.

The gene calls are TRBV4-3 and TRBJ2-1; the match to TRBD2 covers 7 bases. In germline, CDR1 is LGHNA, CDR2 YSLEER. The J segment lost 4 bases and the V segment lost 0 bases, leaving 6 bases of the junction unmatched. The CDR3 consists of 16 residues. The CDR3 coding sequence is TGCGCCAGCAGCCAAGATATGGCGGGGGAGTACAATGAGCAGTTCTTC. It specifies CASSQDMAGEYNEQFF.

The chain employs TRBV7-9 and TRBJ1-1; tentatively, D is TRBD1 (5 bases). V was trimmed by 6 bases and J by 4 bases, leaving 18 bases between them. The CDR3 totals 15 residues. Germline CDR1 is SEHNR and CDR2 is FQNEAQ (reference sequence). CDR3 region: CASRRLGALVTEAFF. CDR3 DNA sequence: TGTGCCAGCAGACGCCTTGGGGCTTTGGTCACTGAAGCTTTCTTT.

With respect to this clone: Other DNA sequences in this sample translate to the same CDR3. This chain links TRBV2 with TRBJ2-7, with TRBD1 matching 8 bases. Germline loops: CDR1 SNHLY, CDR2 FYNNEI. The J segment lost 4 bases and the V segment lost 3 bases, leaving 5 bases of the junction unmatched. This CDR3 is built from 14 residues. CDR3 DNA sequence: TGTGCCAGCAGTGACCAGGGGGCTTCGTACGAGCAGTACTTC. It codes for CASSDQGASYEQYF.

The chain joins TRBV19 to TRBJ1-5, with 7 bases aligning to TRBD1. This CDR3 spans 16 amino acids. V shed 5 bases and J 4 bases; nucleotides not matched to a gene: 11. The V gene's germline CDR1 is LNHDA and CDR2 SQIVND (reference sequence). The CDR3 spells CASSDYLDRVNQPQHF. DNA for the CDR3: TGTGCCAGTAGTGACTACCTCGACAGGGTGAATCAGCCCCAGCATTTT.

The chain couples TRBV7-2 to TRBJ2-1; 8 bases match TRBD1. Trimming took 5 bases from V and 5 from J; bases not matched to a gene: 5. The CDR3 length is 14 residues. Germline V gene data show CDR1 as SGHTA and CDR2 as FQGNSA. CDR3 DNA: TGTGCCAGCAGCCTCTGGACAGGGAACAATGAGCAGTTCTTC. It yields the protein CASSLWTGNNEQFF.

This clone appeared a single time. The chain employs TRBV7-9 and TRBJ2-3; D not resolved. This CDR3 is built from 14 residues. Germline V gives CDR1 SEHNR, CDR2 FQNEAQ (reference sequence). Trimming left V 2 bases short and J 0 bases short, with 6 bases between. In DNA form, the CDR3 reads TGTGCCAGCAGCTTAACCCCGAGCACAGATACGCAGTATTTT. Protein: CASSLTPSTDTQYF.

J is TRBJ2-7 and V is TRBV5-6; the D gene is possibly TRBD1 (5 bases). V lost 3 bases and J 6 bases, leaving 19 bases between the germline ends. Germline assignment: CDR1 SGHDT and CDR2 YYEEEE. CDR3 length: 15 residues. CDR3 residues: CASSWGRADFSEQYF. CDR3 coding DNA: TGTGCCAGCAGCTGGGGCCGGGCGGATTTTTCCGAGCAGTACTTC.

A few counts support this clone. V gene TRBV7-8 combines with J gene TRBJ1-1; 7 nucleotides agree with TRBD1. V dropped 4 bases and J dropped 0; count of bases not matched to a gene: 8. Germline V lookup: CDR1 SGHVS, CDR2 FQNEAQ. The CDR3 is 16 residues long. CDR3 nucleotide sequence: TGTGCCAGCAGCTCCGGACAGGTTTTTATGAACACTGAAGCTTTCTTT. Its protein is CASSSGQVFMNTEAFF.

The J gene is TRBJ1-4, the V gene TRBV6-5; D is ambiguous. From germline, CDR1 is MNHEY and CDR2 SVGAGI. CDR3 length equals 15 residues. Deletions cut 6 bases from V and 0 bases from J, with 11 bases between. CDR3 nucleotides: TGTGCCAGCAGCCCAATATGGGCAACTAATGAAAAACTGTTTTTT. Translated: CASSPIWATNEKLFF.

The J gene is TRBJ1-1, the V gene TRBV6-5, with 7 bases aligning to TRBD1. With 0 bases clipped from V and 1 base from J, the junction kept 2 bases outside the gene matches. The CDR3 consists of 15 residues. Germline loops: CDR1 MNHEY, CDR2 SVGAGI. CDR3 sequence reads: CASSYSTGTNTEAFF. The CDR3 DNA reads TGTGCCAGCAGTTACTCGACAGGGACGAACACTGAAGCTTTCTTT.

In its sample, this clone was seen many times. The CDR3 loop is CASQDLSFNSPLHF. The CDR3 bases are TGTGCCAGCCAAGACCTGAGTTTCAATTCACCCCTCCACTTT. The rearrangement links TRBV27 to TRBJ1-6, with unresolved D. Germline V CDR1 and CDR2: MNHEY, SMNVEV (reference sequence). The CDR3 sequence is 14 residues long. The V gene lost 8 bases and the J gene lost 7 bases, with 15 bases spanning the gap.